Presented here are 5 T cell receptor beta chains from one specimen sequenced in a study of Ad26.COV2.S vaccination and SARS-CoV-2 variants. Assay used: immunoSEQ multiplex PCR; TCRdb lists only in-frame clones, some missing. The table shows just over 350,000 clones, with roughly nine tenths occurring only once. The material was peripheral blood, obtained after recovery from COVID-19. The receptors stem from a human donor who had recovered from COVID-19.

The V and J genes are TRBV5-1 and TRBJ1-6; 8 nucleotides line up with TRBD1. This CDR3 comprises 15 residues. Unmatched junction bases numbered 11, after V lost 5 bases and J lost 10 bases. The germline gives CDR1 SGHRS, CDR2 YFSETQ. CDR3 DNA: TGCGCCAGCAGACCTGAGGGGACAGGAATCTCACCCCTCCACTTT. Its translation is CASRPEGTGISPLHF. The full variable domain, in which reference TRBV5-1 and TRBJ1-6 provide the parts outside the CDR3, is KAGVTQTPRYLIKTRGQQVTLSCSPISGHRSVSWYQQTPGQGLQFLFEYFSETQRNKGNFPGRFSGRQFSNSRSEMNVSTLELGDSALYLCASRPEGTGISPLHFGNGTRLTVT.

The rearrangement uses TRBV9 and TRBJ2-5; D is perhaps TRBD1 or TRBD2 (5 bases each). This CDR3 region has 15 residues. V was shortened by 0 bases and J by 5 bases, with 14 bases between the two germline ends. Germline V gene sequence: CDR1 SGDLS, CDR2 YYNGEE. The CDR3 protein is CASSVGSDRGETQYF. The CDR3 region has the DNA TGTGCCAGCAGCGTAGGGAGCGACAGAGGGGAGACCCAGTACTTC. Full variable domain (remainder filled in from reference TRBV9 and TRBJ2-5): DSGVTQTPKHLITATGQRVTLRCSPRSGDLSVYWYQQSLDQGLQFLIQYYNGEERAKGNILERFSAQQFPDLHSELNLSSLELGDSALYFCASSVGSDRGETQYFGPGTRLLVL.

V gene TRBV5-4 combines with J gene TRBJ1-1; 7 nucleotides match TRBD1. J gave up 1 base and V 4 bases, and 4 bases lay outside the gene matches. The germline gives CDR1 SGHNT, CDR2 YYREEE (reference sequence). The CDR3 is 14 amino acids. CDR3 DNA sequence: TGTGCCAGCAGCCCGGGACAGCGGAACACTGAAGCTTTCTTT. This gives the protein CASSPGQRNTEAFF.

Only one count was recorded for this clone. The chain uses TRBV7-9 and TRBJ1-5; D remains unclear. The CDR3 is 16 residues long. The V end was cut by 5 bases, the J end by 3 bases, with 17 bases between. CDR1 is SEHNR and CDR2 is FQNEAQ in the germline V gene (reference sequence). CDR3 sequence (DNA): TGTGCCAGCAGCGAGAAGCGGGGAGATGACAATCAGCCCCAGCATTTT. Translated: CASSEKRGDDNQPQHF.

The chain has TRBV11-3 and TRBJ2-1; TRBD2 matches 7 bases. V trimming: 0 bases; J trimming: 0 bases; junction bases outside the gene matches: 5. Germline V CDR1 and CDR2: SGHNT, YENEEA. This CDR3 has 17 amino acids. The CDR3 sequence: CASSLDLGGNSYNEQFF. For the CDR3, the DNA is TGTGCCAGCAGCTTAGACCTCGGGGGGAACTCCTACAATGAGCAGTTCTTC. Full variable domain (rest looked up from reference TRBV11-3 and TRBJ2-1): EAGVVQSPRYKIIEKKQPVAFWCNPISGHNTLYWYLQNLGQGPELLIRYENEEAVDDSQLPKDRFSAERLKGVDSTLKIQPAELGDSAVYLCASSLDLGGNSYNEQFFGPGTRLTVL.